This T cell receptor beta chain originates from a study of control samples from healthy donors and cancer patients. Using immunoSEQ multiplex PCR, the repertoire was profiled, and TCRdb retains in-frame clones only, with some absent. Among 75,000 to 90,000 clones listed, 75% to 90% were seen once. V was trimmed by 4 bases and J by 7 bases, leaving 16 bases between them. Germline CDR1 reads GTSNPN; CDR2 reads SVGIG (reference sequence). This CDR3 is 13 amino acids long. This receptor was identified in a man over 45 in good health. Material for sequencing was blood. This sequence joins TRBV30 and TRBJ1-1; D remains unclear. The CDR3 DNA reads as TGTGCCTGGAAACTCTCCGATCGGGGTGAAGCTTTCTTT. This gives the protein CAWKLSDRGEAFF.